This T cell receptor (beta chain) came from a study of human T cells and chemical hapten exposure. Study-wide background: Upper-back patch tests with 0.01% DPC were read at 6 days.

The library put unique molecular identifiers onto individual cDNA molecules. TCRdb re-derived calls from the RACE reads in MiXCR, one entry per CDR3 protein. The repertoire includes about 350,000 distinct CDR3 sequences, more than 5% of them detected once, and about 5.6% sits in the top ten. This clonotype has a count of ten or more. Time point denoted: patch test 2, 6 weeks after DPC sensitization. Treatment described: therapeutic diphenylcyclopropenone sensitization with weekly scalp DPC. The CDR3 loop spans 15 amino acids. Trimming took off 1 base at V and 0 bases at J, with 7 bases between the two ends. CDR1 is SGHAT, CDR2 FQNNGV, per germline.

The sample in question was whole blood, obtained in connection with sensitization to the hapten diphenylcyclopropenone (DPC). The rearrangement uses TRBV11-2 and TRBJ1-5; D is unresolved. This clonotype was sampled from a woman younger than 30 with alopecia areata. Some clones in this sample may be carry-over from other donors' samples. DNA for the CDR3: TGTGCCAGCAGCTTAGCGGGGTCTAGCAATCAGCCCCAGCATTTT. It specifies CASSLAGSSNQPQHF.